The 5 T cell receptor beta chains listed next were all sequenced from one sample in a study of blood T cell repertoires in COVID-19. Measured with immunoSEQ multiplex PCR; TCRdb has only the in-frame clones, and not every one. Here the sample spans fewer than 200,000 clones, around 85% being singletons. Sequenced: peripheral blood. The receptors were gathered from a woman older than 75 with COVID-19, enrolled during active disease.

The V gene is TRBV18, the J gene TRBJ2-7; TRBD1 matches at 10 bases. Germline CDR1 is KGHSH and CDR2 is LQKENI. There are 15 residues in the CDR3. V lost 3 bases to trimming and J lost 4 bases; unmatched junction nucleotides: 6. The CDR3 DNA sequence: TGTGCCAGCTCACCCTCGGGACAGGGGATATACGAGCAGTACTTC. Protein: CASSPSGQGIYEQYF.

The chain employs TRBV6-5 and TRBJ2-7, with D possibly being TRBD1 (6 bases). The germline V gene encodes CDR1 MNHEY and CDR2 SVGAGI. This CDR3 region has 15 residues. With 6 bases removed from V and 7 bases from J, the gap between germline ends came to 22 bases. The DNA for the CDR3 is TGTGCCAGCAGAGATATACCTTCAGGGGCTCGGGAGCAGTACTTC. Its protein is CASRDIPSGAREQYF.

This CDR3 is CASSLEDGARETQYF. The CDR3 region has the DNA TGTGCCAGCAGCTTGGAAGATGGGGCGCGTGAGACCCAGTACTTC. The chain couples TRBV5-6 to TRBJ2-5, with D maybe TRBD1 (5 bases). This CDR3 is 15 amino acids long. Trimming shortened V by 0 bases and J by 5 bases, and 14 bases separated the two germline ends. Looked up from germline, CDR1 is SGHDT and CDR2 is YYEEEE. Drawing the rest from reference TRBV5-6 and TRBJ2-5, the complete variable domain is DAGVTQSPTHLIKTRGQQVTLRCSPKSGHDTVSWYQQALGQGPQFIFQYYEEEERQRGNFPDRFSGHQFPNYSSELNVNALLLGDSALYLCASSLEDGARETQYFGPGTRLLVL.

The CDR3 nucleotides are TGTGCCAGCAGCCAAGATGGCGTCAGGCCCCTCTATGGCTACACCTTC. Amino acid sequence: CASSQDGVRPLYGYTF. The genes are TRBV4-2 and TRBJ1-2; unclear D gene. This CDR3 contains 16 residues. CDR1 is LGHNA, CDR2 YNFKEQ, per germline. V dropped 0 bases and J dropped 4 bases, with 15 bases sitting between them.

The J gene is TRBJ1-3, the V gene TRBV5-1; tentatively, D is TRBD1 (6 bases). Germline loops: CDR1 SGHRS, CDR2 YFSETQ. This CDR3 is 14 amino acids long. Trimming left V 4 bases short and J 1 base short, with 9 bases between. The CDR3 DNA reads TGCGCCAGCAGCCCACAGGGATCTGGAAACACCATATATTTT. Amino acids: CASSPQGSGNTIYF.